In its sample, the clone carrying this T cell receptor (beta chain) was seen a few times. The data originate from a study of blood T cells in healthy people across ages. The use of a sample-barcoded 5' primer and a J-beta primer mix characterized a second PCR of about 7 to 12 cycles. MiXCR, applied by TCRdb to the 5' RACE reads, yields one record per CDR3 protein. The repertoire has about 830,000 distinct CDR3 sequences, 62% of them found once; the top ten carry about a quarter. CDR1 is SEHNR and CDR2 is FQNEAQ in the germline V gene (reference sequence). Trimming left V 1 base short and J 0 bases short, with 9 bases between. The CDR3 extends over 16 amino acids.

This TCR was sampled from a man aged 25 to 40 in good health. The chain recombines TRBV7-9 with TRBJ1-4; D remains ambiguous. Material for sequencing was blood. CDR3 nucleotide sequence: TGTGCCAGCAGCTTAGGCAGCGGCGCAACTAATGAAAAACTGTTTTTT. It translates to CASSLGSGATNEKLFF.